This T cell receptor (beta chain) was profiled in a study of PD-1 blockade in classical Hodgkin lymphoma. Findings and caveats of the study: Significant TCR diversity gains by C4D1 occurred in CD4+ but not CD8+ cells.

The table came from immunoSEQ multiplex PCR; TCRdb's copy has only in-frame clones and leaves some out. The sample includes 25,000 to 35,000 clones, around four fifths seen only once; the top ten take 20% to 25%. A word on this clone: Its target is not known.

Deletions cut 0 bases from V and 1 base from J, with 7 bases between. This CDR3 contains 14 residues. CDR1 SGDLS and CDR2 YYNGEE come from the germline V gene. Brentuximab vedotin exposure varied among the patients, all of whom had relapsed after autologous stem cell transplantation. The chain is built from TRBV9 and TRBJ2-5; D ambiguous. This specimen consisted of peripheral blood mononuclear cells (PBMCs), obtained before the second cycle of nivolumab. The clonotype comes from a human donor with classical Hodgkin lymphoma. The CDR3 DNA sequence: TGTGCCAGCAGCGTAGGACAATCCCAAGAGACCCAGTACTTC. Translation gives CASSVGQSQETQYF. The entire variable domain, with the rest obtained from reference TRBV9 and TRBJ2-5, is as follows: DSGVTQTPKHLITATGQRVTLRCSPRSGDLSVYWYQQSLDQGLQFLIQYYNGEERAKGNILERFSAQQFPDLHSELNLSSLELGDSALYFCASSVGQSQETQYFGPGTRLLVL.